Below, 31 T cell receptor beta chains from the same sample are listed, as sequenced in a study of a mutant IDH1 vaccine in newly diagnosed glioma (dated by TCRdb to the early 2020s). Explained via the paper, the time point label denotes: week 35, safety follow-up. Each vaccine dose, consisting of 300 ug of a 20-mer mutant IDH1 peptide in Montanide, was administered subcutaneously with topical imiquimod. Receptor amplification or capture employed the immunoSEQ multiplex PCR assay. This is the immuneACCESS table as TCRdb keeps it, with only in-frame sequences that have V and J called. A part of the clones is gone; compared with another copy, unresolved V genes explain less than half, and the rest is unexplained. Here the sample has more than 45,000 clones; more than 75% occur a single time. The ten largest clonotypes hold 4.5% to 6% of the sample. The antigens of these receptors remain unknown. The material sequenced was PBMCs, taken from a glioma patient whose treatment included an IDH1 peptide vaccine. The source is a woman in her 40s with glioma.

The J gene is TRBJ1-4, the V gene TRBV5-4, with TRBD1 identical over 7 bases. Germline CDR1 SGHNT, CDR2 YYREEE (reference sequence). The CDR3 runs 14 residues. V gave up 3 bases and J gave up 8 bases; unmatched junction bases: 7. The DNA of the CDR3 is TGTGCCAGCAGCTCCCGACAGGGAGAAGAAAAACTGTTTTTT. Translated, it gives CASSSRQGEEKLFF.

This rearrangement joins TRBV18 to TRBJ2-7; 9 positions match TRBD2. The junction had 4 bases not matched to a gene; V was cut back by 0 bases and J by 4 bases. Germline loops: CDR1 KGHSH, CDR2 LQKENI. The CDR3 sequence is 15 residues long. The CDR3 loop reads CASSPPSSGVYEQYF. Here the CDR3 DNA reads TGTGCCAGCTCACCACCGTCTAGCGGGGTGTACGAGCAGTACTTC.

This chain joins TRBV19 and TRBJ1-2; a possible D gene is TRBD1 (5 bases). V was trimmed by 6 bases and J by 5 bases, leaving 16 bases between them. This CDR3 is built from 14 residues. CDR1 is LNHDA and CDR2 is SQIVND in the germline V gene (reference sequence). The CDR3 DNA is TGTGCCAGTAGCCGATCCGGGGCCTTTTATGGCTACACCTTC. It specifies CASSRSGAFYGYTF.

V gene TRBV18 combines with J gene TRBJ1-6; 7 nucleotides align to TRBD1. V lost 3 bases to trimming and J lost 11 bases; unmatched junction nucleotides: 4. Per germline, CDR1 KGHSH and CDR2 LQKENI. There are 13 residues in the CDR3. The CDR3 DNA sequence: TGTGCCAGCTCACCCGGGACAGCAGCACCCCTCCACTTT. Translating gives CASSPGTAAPLHF.

This clone was seen only once. The V gene is TRBV4-3, the J gene TRBJ1-5; D is unclear. The CDR3 runs 13 residues. The germline CDR1 and CDR2 sequences are LGHNA and YSLEER. V was cut by 1 base and J by 5 bases, with 6 bases left in between. The CDR3 bases are TGCGCCAGCAGCCAAGTCTGGGATCAGCCCCAGCATTTT. Its protein product is CASSQVWDQPQHF.

The chain is built from TRBV7-9 and TRBJ1-3; D is uncertain. Germline V lookup: CDR1 SEHNR, CDR2 FQNEAQ (reference sequence). Trimming took off 5 bases at V and 0 bases at J, with 11 bases between the two ends. The CDR3 has 15 residues. The CDR3 nucleotides are TGTGCCAGCAGCCCAGGACGACTCTCTGGAAACACCATATATTTT. Its protein product is CASSPGRLSGNTIYF.

V and J are TRBV7-9 and TRBJ1-4; the D is unclear. The CDR3 runs 17 residues. With 5 bases removed from V and 0 bases from J, the gap between germline ends came to 16 bases. CDR1 is SEHNR and CDR2 is FQNEAQ in the germline V gene (reference sequence). CDR3 sequence: CASSPEGRTATNEKLFF. In DNA form, the CDR3 reads TGTGCCAGCAGCCCTGAGGGCAGGACCGCAACTAATGAAAAACTGTTTTTT. Supplemented by reference TRBV7-9 and TRBJ1-4, the full variable domain reads DTGVSQNPRHKITKRGQNVTFRCDPISEHNRLYWYRQTLGQGPEFLTYFQNEAQLEKSRLLSDRFSAERPKGSFSTLEIQRTEQGDSAMYLCASSPEGRTATNEKLFFGSGTQLSVL.

V and J are TRBV5-1 and TRBJ1-2; tentatively, D is TRBD1 (5 bases). This CDR3 contains 17 residues. Germline V gene sequence: CDR1 SGHRS, CDR2 YFSETQ. Deletions cut 7 bases from V and 4 bases from J, with 26 bases between. In DNA, the CDR3 is TGCGCCAGCGCTAATCTTGGACGGACTGCAAGGGGCTATGGCTACACCTTC. Its translation: CASANLGRTARGYGYTF. The complete variable domain, with remaining parts taken from reference TRBV5-1 and TRBJ1-2, reads KAGVTQTPRYLIKTRGQQVTLSCSPISGHRSVSWYQQTPGQGLQFLFEYFSETQRNKGNFPGRFSGRQFSNSRSEMNVSTLELGDSALYLCASANLGRTARGYGYTFGSGTRLTVV.

This chain joins TRBV4-1 and TRBJ2-7; 9 positions agree with TRBD2. The CDR3 is 18 amino acids. The germline V gene encodes CDR1 MGHRA and CDR2 YSYEKL. With 7 bases clipped from V and 5 bases from J, the junction kept 21 bases outside the gene matches. CDR3 sequence reads: CASTLSPPGLASKDEQYF. In DNA form, the CDR3 reads TGCGCCAGCACCCTCTCCCCCCCAGGACTAGCGTCCAAAGACGAGCAGTACTTC.

The rearrangement joins TRBV19 to TRBJ2-7; the match to TRBD1 covers 9 bases. In germline, CDR1 is LNHDA, CDR2 SQIVND (reference sequence). The trim removed 5 bases at V and 4 bases at J, leaving 21 bases unmatched. This CDR3 has 19 residues. CDR3 residues: CASSRGTRDRGGHSYEQYF. As DNA, the CDR3 is TGTGCCAGTAGTCGGGGGACTCGAGACAGGGGGGGTCATAGTTACGAGCAGTACTTC. Using reference TRBV19 and TRBJ2-7 for the parts outside the CDR3, the full variable domain is DGGITQSPKYLFRKEGQNVTLSCEQNLNHDAMYWYRQDPGQGLRLIYYSQIVNDFQKGDIAEGYSVSREKKESFPLTVTSAQKNPTAFYLCASSRGTRDRGGHSYEQYFGPGTRLTVT.

The chain employs TRBV5-6 and TRBJ2-1; D might be TRBD2 (6 bases). This CDR3 spans 17 amino acids. Trimming took off 0 bases at V and 0 bases at J, with 13 bases between the two ends. Per the germline V gene, CDR1 is SGHDT and CDR2 is YYEEEE. CDR3: CASSLGGLSGSYNEQFF. The CDR3 coding sequence is TGTGCCAGCAGCTTGGGGGGACTCTCCGGCTCCTACAATGAGCAGTTCTTC.

The rearrangement links TRBV2 to TRBJ2-7; D not certain. V was pared by 6 bases and J by 0 bases, with 12 bases between. The length of the CDR3 is 14 residues. Germline V gene lookup returns CDR1 SNHLY and CDR2 FYNNEI. CDR3 protein: CASSAQKSSYEQYF. The DNA for the CDR3 is TGTGCCAGCAGCGCACAGAAGAGCTCCTACGAGCAGTACTTC.

The gene calls are TRBV30 and TRBJ1-5; the D is unclear. Germline V gene sequence: CDR1 GTSNPN, CDR2 SVGIG (reference sequence). V lost 1 base and J lost 1, with 8 bases in between. The CDR3 is 14 residues long. CDR3 sequence (DNA): TGTGCCTGGAGTGGTGCACACAGCAATCAGCCCCAGCATTTT. Protein sequence: CAWSGAHSNQPQHF.

This clone has just a few counts. V is TRBV2 and J is TRBJ2-7; TRBD2 matches 7 bases. V trimming: 5 bases; J trimming: 6 bases; junction bases outside the gene matches: 10. CDR1 and CDR2 from the germline V gene are SNHLY and FYNNEI. This CDR3 comprises 14 residues. This CDR3 is CASSTSGAPPEQYF. CDR3 sequence (DNA): TGTGCCAGCAGTACGAGCGGGGCCCCCCCCGAGCAGTACTTC.

The chain is built from TRBV25-1 and TRBJ1-1; D unclear. The germline V gene encodes CDR1 MGHDK and CDR2 SYGVNS. The CDR3 has 12 residues. V was pared by 4 bases and J by 4 bases, with 7 bases between. CDR3 DNA sequence: TGTGCCAGCAGTGTTTGGGGCACTGAAGCTTTCTTT. Residues: CASSVWGTEAFF.

This clone was seen more than once but under ten times. The chain carries TRBV10-1 and TRBJ2-7, with D tentatively TRBD2 (5 bases). Germline-derived CDR1 and CDR2 are WNHNN and SYGVQD (reference sequence). Trimming removed 3 bases at V and 1 base at J, with 10 bases between. This CDR3 has 14 amino acids. This CDR3 reads CASSDSGGSYEQYF. CDR3 DNA sequence: TGCGCCAGCAGTGACAGTGGAGGATCCTACGAGCAGTACTTC.

V usage is TRBV2 and J usage is TRBJ1-5; D is possibly TRBD1 (5 bases). Trimming took off 1 base at V and 3 bases at J, with 10 bases between the two ends. The germline CDR1 and CDR2 sequences are SNHLY and FYNNEI. The CDR3 covers 15 residues. The CDR3 region has the DNA TGTGCCAGCAGTGAAGAACAGGCCTACAATCAGCCCCAGCATTTT. Protein product: CASSEEQAYNQPQHF. The full variable domain, in which reference TRBV2 and TRBJ1-5 provide the parts outside the CDR3, is EPEVTQTPSHQVTQMGQEVILRCVPISNHLYFYWYRQILGQKVEFLVSFYNNEISEKSEIFDDQFSVERPDGSNFTLKIRSTKLEDSAMYFCASSEEQAYNQPQHFGDGTRLSIL.

This clone turned up a few times. This rearrangement joins TRBV9 to TRBJ1-1; D perhaps matches TRBD1 (6 bases). This CDR3 has 16 amino acids. V lost 4 bases and J lost 0, with 16 bases in between. CDR1 and CDR2 from the germline V gene are SGDLS and YYNGEE. The CDR3 coding sequence is TGTGCCAGCAGCCCGGGGAGGGGGACACTGAACACTGAAGCTTTCTTT. It yields the protein CASSPGRGTLNTEAFF.

This clone qualifies as medium-sized. This rearrangement joins TRBV4-2 to TRBJ1-2; 9 bases match TRBD1. CDR1 and CDR2 from the germline V gene are LGHNA and YNFKEQ. The trim removed 0 bases at V and 4 bases at J, leaving 6 bases unmatched. The CDR3 length is 16 residues. The CDR3 reads CASSQEQGAMRYGYTF. The CDR3 DNA reads TGTGCCAGCAGCCAAGAACAGGGGGCAATGCGCTATGGCTACACCTTC.

The V gene is TRBV29-1, the J gene TRBJ2-1, with D possibly TRBD2 on 6 matching bases. V was pared by 6 bases and J by 4 bases, with 16 bases between. This CDR3 has 14 amino acids. Germline-derived CDR1 and CDR2 are SQVTM and ANQGSEA. The CDR3 here is CSVRPGLLYNEQFF. CDR3 coding DNA: TGCAGCGTGAGACCGGGACTTCTATACAATGAGCAGTTCTTC.

V and J are TRBV7-2 and TRBJ2-5, with D possibly being TRBD1 (6 bases). Germline CDR1 is SGHTA and CDR2 is FQGNSA. V shed 0 bases and J shed 5 bases, with 16 bases lying between them. This CDR3 comprises 16 residues. CDR3 nucleotide sequence: TGTGCCAGCAGCTTAGCGCTTCCTGACAGGAGGGAGACCCAGTACTTC. Translating gives CASSLALPDRRETQYF.

The J gene is TRBJ2-7, the V gene TRBV19, with D unclear. The germline V gene has CDR1 LNHDA and CDR2 SQIVND (reference sequence). The CDR3 has 14 residues. V shed 6 bases and J shed 2 bases, with 14 bases lying between them. The CDR3 reads CASRWQAGAYEQYF. The DNA for the CDR3 is TGTGCCAGTAGGTGGCAAGCAGGAGCCTACGAGCAGTACTTC.

This clone was counted a few times. This chain connects TRBV29-1 to TRBJ1-4; 7 nucleotides agree with TRBD1. The length of the CDR3 is 14 residues. Trimming cost V 4 bases and J 7 bases; bases outside gene matches: 9. The germline V gene has CDR1 SQVTM and CDR2 ANQGSEA. This CDR3 is CSVGQGGKGEKLFF. The CDR3 nucleotides are TGCAGCGTTGGACAGGGCGGGAAGGGTGAAAAACTGTTTTTT. Based on the CDR3 plus reference TRBV29-1 and TRBJ1-4, the full variable domain is SAVISQKPSRDICQRGTSLTIQCQVDSQVTMMFWYRQQPGQSLTLIATANQGSEATYESGFVIDKFPISRPNLTFSTLTVSNMSPEDSSIYLCSVGQGGKGEKLFFGSGTQLSVL.

This chain connects TRBV18 to TRBJ2-3; no clear D gene. Germline CDR1 is KGHSH and CDR2 is LQKENI. The CDR3 contains 14 residues. Deletions cut 2 bases from V and 0 bases from J, with 6 bases between. The CDR3 nucleotides read TGTGCCAGCTCACCAGGGTCTAGCACAGATACGCAGTATTTT. Translation gives CASSPGSSTDTQYF. Variable domain in full (rest from reference TRBV18 and TRBJ2-3): NAGVMQNPRHLVRRRGQEARLRCSPMKGHSHVYWYRQLPEEGLKFMVYLQKENIIDESGMPKERFSAEFPKEGPSILRIQQVVRGDSAAYFCASSPGSSTDTQYFGPGTRLTVL.

V gene TRBV5-5 combines with J gene TRBJ2-7, with TRBD2 identical over 14 bases. CDR3 length equals 17 residues. Germline V gene data show CDR1 as SGHKS and CDR2 as YYEKEE (reference sequence). J gave up 5 bases and V 0 bases, and 7 bases lay outside the gene matches. The CDR3 sequence: CASSLVGLAGVGNEQYF. CDR3 nucleotide sequence: TGTGCCAGCAGCTTGGTGGGACTAGCGGGAGTAGGAAACGAGCAGTACTTC.

This chain connects TRBV18 to TRBJ1-4, with D perhaps matching TRBD1 (5 bases). V dropped 5 bases and J dropped 2 bases, with 12 bases sitting between them. Germline CDR1 is KGHSH and CDR2 is LQKENI. The CDR3 has 15 amino acids. This chain's CDR3 is CASSTTQGTNEKLFF. DNA for the CDR3: TGTGCCAGCTCAACAACCCAGGGCACTAATGAAAAACTGTTTTTT.

The chain employs TRBV19 and TRBJ2-3; D is ambiguous. Trimming took 7 bases from V and 2 from J, leaving 7 bases between them. This CDR3 contains 12 residues. CDR1 is LNHDA and CDR2 is SQIVND in the germline V gene (reference sequence). For the CDR3, the DNA is TGTGCCAGTACGTCAGACACAGATACGCAGTATTTT. Its protein product is CASTSDTDTQYF. Complete variable domain (other parts from reference TRBV19 and TRBJ2-3): DGGITQSPKYLFRKEGQNVTLSCEQNLNHDAMYWYRQDPGQGLRLIYYSQIVNDFQKGDIAEGYSVSREKKESFPLTVTSAQKNPTAFYLCASTSDTDTQYFGPGTRLTVL.

V gene TRBV7-2 combines with J gene TRBJ1-4; 7 nucleotides align to TRBD1. Germline assignment: CDR1 SGHTA and CDR2 FQGNSA. Trimming removed 5 bases from V and 4 bases from J; junction bases left unmatched: 7. CDR3 size: 15 residues. The CDR3 nucleotides read TGTGCCAGCAGCCGCACCGGGACAGTTAATGAAAAACTGTTTTTT. Its protein product is CASSRTGTVNEKLFF.

The V gene is TRBV7-8, the J gene TRBJ1-1; no firm D call. The V gene lost 2 bases and the J gene lost 12 bases, with 16 bases spanning the gap. This CDR3 has 13 residues. The germline V gene encodes CDR1 SGHVS and CDR2 FQNEAQ. In DNA, the CDR3 is TGTGCCAGCAGCTTATTGGCAGCCGAGGCCACTTTCTTT. Its protein product is CASSLLAAEATFF. The variable domain in full, with the rest retrieved from reference TRBV7-8 and TRBJ1-1, is GAGVSQSPRYKVAKRGQDVALRCDPISGHVSLFWYQQALGQGPEFLTYFQNEAQLDKSGLPSDRFFAERPEGSVSTLKIQRTQQEDSAVYLCASSLLAAEATFFGQGTRLTVV.

This chain uses TRBV5-4 with TRBJ2-2; weak D call: TRBD2 (6 bases). Trimming left V 3 bases short and J 6 bases short, with 18 bases between. The CDR3 is 16 residues long. CDR1 SGHNT and CDR2 YYREEE come from the germline V gene (reference sequence). This CDR3 is CASSSPGMGGAGELFF. Here the CDR3 DNA reads TGTGCCAGCAGCTCTCCCGGGATGGGGGGAGCCGGGGAGCTGTTTTTT.

This chain uses TRBV4-2 with TRBJ1-2; D remains ambiguous. V lost 0 bases and J 6 bases, leaving 26 bases between the germline ends. There are 19 residues in the CDR3. Germline lookup yields CDR1 LGHNA and CDR2 YNFKEQ. For the CDR3, the DNA is TGTGCCAGCAGCCAAGATTTGGCCACGGGGTTGGTAATGGCGAATGGCTACACCTTC. Translated, it gives CASSQDLATGLVMANGYTF.